These 15 T cell receptor beta chains came from one sample sequenced in a study of patients and donors after allogeneic stem cell transplantation. MiXCR, run by TCRdb on the RT-PCR reads, gives a single entry per CDR3 protein. The sample lists under 170,000 distinct CDR3 sequences, 30% to 45% occurring once. Sequencing input: blood, either unsorted or a sorted T cell fraction (not recorded which). Source of these receptors: a human donor who was either an allogeneic HSCT recipient or a stem cell or donor lymphocyte infusion donor (not recorded which). It is not recorded whose cells these are; they may come from a transplant donor.

This clonotype was seen a few times. The chain couples TRBV20-1 to TRBJ2-3, with TRBD2 as a possible D gene (5 bases). V dropped 3 bases and J dropped 4 bases, with 11 bases sitting between them. CDR1 is DFQATT, CDR2 SNEGSKA, per germline (reference sequence). The CDR3 loop spans 13 amino acids. The CDR3 region is CSASLAMADTQYF. DNA of the CDR3: TGCAGTGCTAGTCTAGCAATGGCAGATACGCAGTATTTT.

This sequence joins TRBV19 and TRBJ1-2, with D unresolved. Germline values: CDR1 LNHDA, CDR2 SQIVND (reference sequence). The CDR3 extends over 16 amino acids. V was clipped by 7 bases and J by 5 bases, with 23 bases between them. The CDR3 here is CASNPVDGVLEYGYTF. The CDR3 DNA follows: TGTGCCAGTAACCCCGTGGACGGAGTCTTAGAGTATGGCTACACCTTC.

The chain carries TRBV4-2 and TRBJ2-1; 9 bases agree with TRBD2. The V and J ends lost 0 bases and 6 bases, in that order; junction bases with no gene match: 6. CDR3 length: 16 residues. Germline values: CDR1 LGHNA, CDR2 YNFKEQ. This CDR3 reads CASSQDPSGNGNEQFF. In DNA form, the CDR3 reads TGTGCCAGCAGCCAAGATCCTAGCGGGAATGGCAATGAGCAGTTCTTC.

V gene TRBV4-2 combines with J gene TRBJ1-4; the match to TRBD1 covers 9 bases. CDR1 LGHNA and CDR2 YNFKEQ come from the germline V gene. The ends lost 0 bases at V and 5 bases at J; junction bases unmatched: 1. The CDR3 has 15 residues. The CDR3 DNA follows: TGTGCCAGCAGCCAAGACGGACAGGGGAATGAAAAACTGTTTTTT. Its translation is CASSQDGQGNEKLFF.

The V gene is TRBV29-1, the J gene TRBJ1-2; D perhaps matches TRBD1 (6 bases). Germline V gene lookup returns CDR1 SQVTM and CDR2 ANQGSEA. There are 14 residues in the CDR3. The germline V and J ends were trimmed by 4 bases and 8 bases, with 20 bases remaining between them. CDR3 sequence reads: CSVGIPGEVGGYTF. Here the CDR3 DNA reads TGCAGCGTTGGAATCCCAGGGGAGGTTGGGGGCTACACCTTC.

The rearrangement links TRBV3-1 to TRBJ1-5; D is possibly TRBD1 (5 bases). Germline assignment: CDR1 LGHDT and CDR2 YNNKEL (reference sequence). The CDR3 has 15 residues. The V and J ends lost 4 bases and 0 bases respectively, with 10 bases between them. The CDR3 region is CASSRSGTSNQPQHF. Here the CDR3 DNA reads TGTGCCAGCAGCCGTTCCGGGACTAGCAATCAGCCCCAGCATTTT. The variable domain in full, completed from reference TRBV3-1 and TRBJ1-5, reads DTAVSQTPKYLVTQMGNDKSIKCEQNLGHDTMYWYKQDSKKFLKIMFSYNNKELIINETVPNRFSPKSPDKAHLNLHINSLELGDSAVYFCASSRSGTSNQPQHFGDGTRLSIL.

The chain recombines TRBV5-1 with TRBJ1-1; no definite D call. With 4 bases removed from V and 3 bases from J, the gap between germline ends came to 16 bases. Germline loops: CDR1 SGHRS, CDR2 YFSETQ. This CDR3 is built from 15 residues. The CDR3 DNA reads as TGCGCCAGCAGCGCCAGGACGAATAAGTACACTGAAGCTTTCTTT. Translated, it gives CASSARTNKYTEAFF. Looking up the rest from reference TRBV5-1 and TRBJ1-1 gives the full variable domain: KAGVTQTPRYLIKTRGQQVTLSCSPISGHRSVSWYQQTPGQGLQFLFEYFSETQRNKGNFPGRFSGRQFSNSRSEMNVSTLELGDSALYLCASSARTNKYTEAFFGQGTRLTVV.

The V call is TRBV20-1, the J call TRBJ1-6; the match to TRBD1 covers 7 bases. This CDR3 has 13 residues. J gave up 3 bases and V 5 bases, and 1 base lay outside the gene matches. Germline CDR1 reads DFQATT; CDR2 reads SNEGSKA (reference sequence). CDR3 residues: CSAWDSYNSPLHF. The CDR3 bases are TGCAGTGCTTGGGACAGCTATAATTCACCCCTCCACTTT.

In its sample, this clonotype was seen a few times. The rearrangement links TRBV12-3 or TRBV12-4 to TRBJ1-5; D call uncertain. Trimming took 6 bases from V and 15 from J, leaving 15 bases between them. The CDR3 is 11 residues long. CDR3 sequence reads: CASRWSPFGHF. Here the CDR3 DNA reads TGTGCCAGCAGGTGGTCACCCTTCGGGCATTTT.

This chain joins TRBV24-1 and TRBJ2-1; D gene uncertain. Germline V gene data show CDR1 as KGHDR and CDR2 as SFDVKD. CDR3 length equals 12 residues. V lost 2 bases to trimming and J lost 9 bases, with 7 bases between them. The CDR3 sequence: CATSDYTAEQFF. CDR3 coding DNA: TGTGCCACCAGTGATTACACGGCTGAGCAGTTCTTC.

The J gene is TRBJ1-1, the V gene TRBV10-3, with a possible D match to TRBD1 (5 bases). In germline, CDR1 is ENHRY, CDR2 SYGVKD. V shed 5 bases and J shed 1 base, with 8 bases lying between them. The CDR3 is made up of 13 amino acids. The CDR3 bases are TGTGCCATCAGTCTACAGGAGAACACTGAAGCTTTCTTT. Protein sequence: CAISLQENTEAFF.

V usage is TRBV9 and J usage is TRBJ1-5; D may be TRBD1 (6 bases). Germline loops: CDR1 SGDLS, CDR2 YYNGEE. V shed 0 bases and J shed 7 bases, with 11 bases lying between them. This CDR3 has 14 residues. The CDR3 DNA follows: TGTGCCAGCAGCGTAGCAGGGGATTTACAGCCCCAGCATTTT. Protein product: CASSVAGDLQPQHF.

This clonotype was counted between two and nine times. The rearrangement joins TRBV10-3 to TRBJ2-1; maybe TRBD1 (6 bases). CDR1 is ENHRY, CDR2 SYGVKD, per germline. The CDR3 is made up of 14 amino acids. V lost 0 bases and J 3 bases, leaving 6 bases between the germline ends. The CDR3: CAISESTGYNEQFF. The CDR3 DNA reads as TGTGCCATCAGTGAGTCGACAGGCTACAATGAGCAGTTCTTC.

Many counts were recorded for this clonotype. The chain uses TRBV7-9 and TRBJ1-1, with a tentative D call TRBD1 (5 bases). This CDR3 spans 17 amino acids. Germline assignment: CDR1 SEHNR and CDR2 FQNEAQ (reference sequence). V dropped 5 bases and J dropped 6 bases, with 25 bases sitting between them. CDR3 protein: CASSRGLLGTEASEAFF. CDR3 DNA sequence: TGTGCCAGCAGCCGAGGTCTTTTGGGGACTGAAGCTTCTGAAGCTTTCTTT.

The table lists this clonotype with a few counts. The chain is built from TRBV10-3 and TRBJ1-1; D gene unclear. This CDR3 is built from 14 residues. Trimming took 5 bases from V and 6 from J, leaving 16 bases between them. The V gene's germline CDR1 is ENHRY and CDR2 SYGVKD. The CDR3 nucleotides read TGTGCCATCAGTAAAAAGGGCCAGGACCCTGAAGCTTTCTTT. Translated: CAISKKGQDPEAFF.